This T cell receptor (beta chain) is drawn from a study of blood T cell repertoires in COVID-19. The wider study: Samples of COVID-19 (acute and convalescent) were obtained from the United States, Italy and Spain. PBMCs, B-cell-depleted T cells, or T cells were the source of the cDNA or gDNA that made up the material.

Authors' analysis steps: Estimation of nucleated cell counts relied on the amplification of reference gene primers. Only in-frame clones appear in the TCRdb table, and some are missing; sequencing was by immunoSEQ multiplex PCR. The V and J calls and clone size are taken from that table; D and trimming were inferred from the DNA. Among 200,000 to 250,000 clones listed, roughly 80% were seen once. Sample: peripheral blood. This receptor was obtained from a woman in her twenties or thirties who had recovered from COVID-19.

CDR3 loop: CSVPEGGSALGEAFF. The CDR3 DNA is TGCAGCGTTCCCGAAGGGGGTTCCGCATTAGGTGAAGCTTTCTTT. The chain links TRBV29-1 to TRBJ1-1; maybe TRBD1 (6 bases). The CDR3 covers 15 residues. Per germline, CDR1 SQVTM and CDR2 ANQGSEA. Trimming took off 5 bases at V and 7 bases at J, with 23 bases between the two ends.